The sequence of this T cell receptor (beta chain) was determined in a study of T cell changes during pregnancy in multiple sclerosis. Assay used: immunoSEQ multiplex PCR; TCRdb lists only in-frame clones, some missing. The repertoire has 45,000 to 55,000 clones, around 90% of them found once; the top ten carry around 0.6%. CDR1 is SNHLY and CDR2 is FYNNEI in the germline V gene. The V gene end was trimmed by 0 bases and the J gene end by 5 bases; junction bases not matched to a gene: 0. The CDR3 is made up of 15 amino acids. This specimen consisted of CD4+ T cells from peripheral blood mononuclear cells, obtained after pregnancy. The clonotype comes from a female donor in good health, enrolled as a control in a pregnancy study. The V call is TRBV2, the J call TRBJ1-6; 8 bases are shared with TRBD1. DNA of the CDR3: TGTGCCAGCAGTGAAGCGGACAGGGATAATTCACCCCTCCACTTT. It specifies CASSEADRDNSPLHF.